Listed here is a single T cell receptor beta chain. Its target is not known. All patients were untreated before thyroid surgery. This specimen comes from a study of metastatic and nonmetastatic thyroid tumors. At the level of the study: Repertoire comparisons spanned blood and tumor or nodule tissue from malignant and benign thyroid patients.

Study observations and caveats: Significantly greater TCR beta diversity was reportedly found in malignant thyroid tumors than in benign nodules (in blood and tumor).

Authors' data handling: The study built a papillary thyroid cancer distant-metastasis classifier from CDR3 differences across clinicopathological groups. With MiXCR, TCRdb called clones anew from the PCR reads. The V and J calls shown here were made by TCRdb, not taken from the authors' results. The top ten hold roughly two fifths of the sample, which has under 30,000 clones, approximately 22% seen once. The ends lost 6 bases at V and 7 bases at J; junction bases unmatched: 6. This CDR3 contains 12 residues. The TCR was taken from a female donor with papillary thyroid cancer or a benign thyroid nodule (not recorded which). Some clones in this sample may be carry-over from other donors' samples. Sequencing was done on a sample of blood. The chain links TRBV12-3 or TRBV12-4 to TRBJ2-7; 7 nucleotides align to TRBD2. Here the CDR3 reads CASRETAGEQYF. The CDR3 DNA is TGTGCCAGCAGAGAAACAGCGGGGGAGCAGTACTTC.